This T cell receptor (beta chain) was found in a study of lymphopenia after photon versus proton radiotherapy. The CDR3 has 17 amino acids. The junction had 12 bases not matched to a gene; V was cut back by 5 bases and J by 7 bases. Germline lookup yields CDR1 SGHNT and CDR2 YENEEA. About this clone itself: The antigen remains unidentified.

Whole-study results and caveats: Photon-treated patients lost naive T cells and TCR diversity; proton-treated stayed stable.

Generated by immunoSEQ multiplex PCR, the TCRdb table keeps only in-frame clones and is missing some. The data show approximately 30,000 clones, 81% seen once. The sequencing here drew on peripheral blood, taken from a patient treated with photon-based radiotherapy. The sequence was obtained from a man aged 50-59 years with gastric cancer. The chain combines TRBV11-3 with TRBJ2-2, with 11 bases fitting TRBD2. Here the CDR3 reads CASSLYSGGAAGGELFF. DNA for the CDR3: TGTGCCAGCAGCCTCTATAGCGGGGGGGCCGCGGGCGGGGAGCTGTTTTTT. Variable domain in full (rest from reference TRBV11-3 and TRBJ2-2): EAGVVQSPRYKIIEKKQPVAFWCNPISGHNTLYWYLQNLGQGPELLIRYENEEAVDDSQLPKDRFSAERLKGVDSTLKIQPAELGDSAVYLCASSLYSGGAAGGELFFGEGSRLTVL.